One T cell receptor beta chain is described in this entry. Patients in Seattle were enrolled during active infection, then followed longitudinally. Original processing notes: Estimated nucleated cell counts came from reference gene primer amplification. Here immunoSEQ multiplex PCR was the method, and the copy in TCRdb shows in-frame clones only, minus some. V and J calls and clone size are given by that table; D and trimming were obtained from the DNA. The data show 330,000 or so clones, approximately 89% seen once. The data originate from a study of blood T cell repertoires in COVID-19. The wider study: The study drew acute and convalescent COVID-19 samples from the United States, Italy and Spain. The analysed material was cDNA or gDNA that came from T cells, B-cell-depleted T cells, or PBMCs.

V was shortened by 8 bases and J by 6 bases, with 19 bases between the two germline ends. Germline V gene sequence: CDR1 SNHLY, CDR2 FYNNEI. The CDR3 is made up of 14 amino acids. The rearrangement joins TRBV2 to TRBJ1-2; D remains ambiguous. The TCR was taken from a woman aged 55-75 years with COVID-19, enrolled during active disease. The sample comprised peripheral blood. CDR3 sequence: CASADGRALDGYTF. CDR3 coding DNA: TGTGCCAGCGCTGACGGGAGGGCTCTCGATGGCTACACCTTC.